This TCR beta chain was recovered during a study of cytomegalovirus exposure and HLA in healthy donors. Germline-derived CDR1 and CDR2 are SGHNT and YYREEE (reference sequence). The CDR3 has 15 residues. Trimming stripped 2 bases from V and 7 bases from J, with 16 bases between. Measured with immunoSEQ multiplex PCR; TCRdb has only the in-frame clones, and not every one. The sample consists of tens of thousands of clones, around four fifths of them appearing once. The sequenced sample was PBMCs. The clonotype was recovered from a man aged 25 to 45 in good health and CMV-seronegative. This chain links TRBV5-4 with TRBJ2-1; D gene unclear. Written as DNA, the CDR3 is TGTGCCAGCAGCTTCGGAACAGACCCCATTAATGAGCAGTTCTTC. Encoded protein: CASSFGTDPINEQFF.